This TCR beta chain was identified during a study of T cells in Graves' hyperthyroidism and ophthalmopathy. Study outcomes and limitations: It was a median around 6 months before onset that the model predicted ophthalmopathy.

CDR1 and CDR2 from the germline V gene are LNHDA and SQIVND (reference sequence). Trimming removed 5 bases at V and 1 base at J, with 18 bases between. This CDR3 is 17 amino acids long. RNA transcripts provided the source from which TCR beta CDR3 regions were amplified. The TCR CDR3 was amplified in a first-round RT-PCR using the HTBI primer set. TCRdb re-analysed the multiplex PCR reads in MiXCR, keeping a single row per CDR3 protein. The table shows about 640,000 distinct CDR3 sequences, with about 14% occurring only once. This clonotype was seen more than once but under ten times. Its antigen is unidentified. Uncontrolled infection, other autoimmune disease, pregnancy or lactation disqualified patients from enrolment. Diagnostic assessment was based on clinical symptoms, serum thyroxine and TRAb, thyroid ultrasound and orbital computed tomography. The PBMCs studied were ones that came from 10 ml fresh peripheral blood.

The receptor's source is a woman between 50 and 59 years old with Graves' ophthalmopathy. Material for sequencing was blood. The rearrangement links TRBV19 to TRBJ1-3; maybe TRBD1 (5 bases). CDR3 nucleotide sequence: TGTGCCAGTAGTTTATTCGAGGGGACGGGGTCTGGAAACACCATATATTTT. As protein: CASSLFEGTGSGNTIYF.